The 15 T cell receptor beta chains below were found in one sample sequenced in a study of blood T cells in healthy people across ages. The use of a sample-barcoded 5' primer and a J-beta primer mix characterized a second PCR of roughly 6 to 11 cycles. TCRdb called the 5' RACE reads again in MiXCR, with one record for every CDR3 protein. The table lists roughly 2 million distinct CDR3 sequences, roughly 49% of them singletons. What was sequenced was blood. These receptors were taken from a middle-aged woman in good health.

The chain links TRBV6-2 or TRBV6-3 to TRBJ1-5, with 8 bases matching TRBD1. The CDR3 extends over 14 amino acids. The trim removed 6 bases at V and 8 bases at J, leaving 9 bases unmatched. Per germline, CDR1 MNHEY and CDR2 SVGEGT. The CDR3 bases are TGTGCCAGCAGCCCCGGGACAGGATATAAGCCCCAGCATTTT. It encodes CASSPGTGYKPQHF.

This clonotype was seen just once. The J gene is TRBJ2-5, the V gene TRBV18, with no clear D. The V gene's germline CDR1 is KGHSH and CDR2 LQKENI. The CDR3 extends over 15 amino acids. Trimming left V 2 bases short and J 2 bases short, with 12 bases between. CDR3 sequence reads: CASSPNQGVQETQYF. The DNA for the CDR3 is TGTGCCAGCTCACCAAACCAAGGAGTTCAAGAGACCCAGTACTTC.

The V gene is TRBV14, the J gene TRBJ2-3; 8 bases map to TRBD1. Per germline, CDR1 SGHDN and CDR2 FVKESK. The V gene end was trimmed by 5 bases and the J gene end by 5 bases; junction bases not matched to a gene: 9. The CDR3 runs 15 residues. CDR3 amino acids: CASSETGVVEDTQYF. The CDR3 nucleotides read TGTGCCAGCAGCGAGACAGGGGTTGTGGAAGATACGCAGTATTTT.

This clonotype occurred a few times. The V gene is TRBV10-3, the J gene TRBJ2-3; 9 nucleotides agree with TRBD2. The CDR3 has 14 amino acids. Germline values: CDR1 ENHRY, CDR2 SYGVKD. V dropped 9 bases and J dropped 4; count of bases not matched to a gene: 8. The CDR3 region has the DNA TGTGCCATAACGACTAGCGGTGGTTCAGATACGCAGTATTTT. It encodes CAITTSGGSDTQYF.

This clonotype appeared a few times. The chain links TRBV6-6 to TRBJ2-7; D unresolved. The germline gives CDR1 MNHNY, CDR2 SVGAGI (reference sequence). CDR3 length equals 14 residues. V was cut by 2 bases and J by 3 bases, with 11 bases left in between. Written as DNA, the CDR3 is TGTGCCAGCAGTTACGGGTTAAGAGGCTACGAGCAGTACTTC. Amino acid sequence: CASSYGLRGYEQYF.

This clonotype was detected a few times. The CDR3 loop reads CASSFLQGGGDTQYF. The CDR3 region has the DNA TGTGCCAGCAGTTTTTTGCAGGGAGGTGGAGATACGCAGTATTTT. The chain employs TRBV28 and TRBJ2-3; D may be TRBD2 (6 bases). Germline CDR1 reads MDHEN; CDR2 reads SYDVKM. V was cut by 3 bases and J by 5 bases, with 15 bases left in between. This CDR3 has 15 residues.

The J gene is TRBJ2-5, the V gene TRBV20-1; 9 bases line up with TRBD2. There are 16 residues in the CDR3. CDR1 and CDR2 from the germline V gene are DFQATT and SNEGSKA (reference sequence). J was trimmed by 1 base and V by 7 bases; bases with no gene match: 13. Here the CDR3 reads CSGRGGAEATQETQYF. The CDR3, as DNA: TGCAGTGGCCGCGGGGGGGCGGAAGCCACCCAAGAGACCCAGTACTTC.

This clonotype came up a few times. The chain carries TRBV4-3 and TRBJ2-1; TRBD2 agrees at 7 bases. The CDR3 has 15 residues. The germline gives CDR1 LGHNA, CDR2 YSLEER. J lost 2 bases, V lost 2 bases, and 3 bases had no gene match. The CDR3 nucleotides are TGCGCCAGCAGCCAAACTAGCGCAGCCTACAATGAGCAGTTCTTC. Protein product: CASSQTSAAYNEQFF.

The rearrangement uses TRBV4-3 and TRBJ2-7; TRBD2 matches 16 bases. Germline CDR1 and CDR2: LGHNA and YSLEER. The CDR3 totals 17 residues. V shed 3 bases and J 7 bases; nucleotides not matched to a gene: 9. CDR3 sequence reads: CASSQGLAGGPNNEQYF. CDR3 sequence (DNA): TGCGCCAGCAGCCAGGGACTAGCGGGGGGGCCAAACAATGAGCAGTACTTC.

This clonotype was detected a few times. The chain joins TRBV7-2 to TRBJ1-5; TRBD1 aligns across 7 bases. The trim removed 5 bases at V and 9 bases at J, leaving 13 bases unmatched. CDR3 length equals 15 residues. CDR1 is SGHTA and CDR2 is FQGNSA in the germline V gene. CDR3 nucleotides: TGTGCCAGCAGCCCCCCGGGACAGACCGATCGGCCCCAGCATTTT. As protein: CASSPPGQTDRPQHF.

The chain combines TRBV12-3 or TRBV12-4 with TRBJ2-1; D call uncertain. V was cut by 7 bases and J by 6 bases, with 16 bases left in between. CDR3 length equals 14 residues. The CDR3 reads CASTLGPKGNEQFF. As DNA, the CDR3 is TGTGCCAGCACTCTCGGCCCGAAGGGCAATGAGCAGTTCTTC.

The gene calls are TRBV9 and TRBJ2-1; D uncertain. The CDR3 totals 15 residues. CDR1 is SGDLS and CDR2 is YYNGEE in the germline V gene. V shed 0 bases and J shed 1 base, with 8 bases lying between them. The CDR3: CASSVEIKSYNEQFF. The DNA for the CDR3 is TGTGCCAGCAGCGTAGAAATTAAATCCTACAATGAGCAGTTCTTC.

This clonotype turned up a few times. CDR3 region: CASSLVSSGNEQYF. The CDR3 DNA reads TGCGCCAGCAGCTTGGTATCATCTGGGAACGAGCAGTACTTC. This chain connects TRBV5-1 to TRBJ2-7; D uncertain. Germline values: CDR1 SGHRS, CDR2 YFSETQ. The CDR3 is 14 residues long. The V end was cut by 0 bases, the J end by 5 bases, with 12 bases between. Filled out from reference TRBV5-1 and TRBJ2-7, the complete variable domain reads KAGVTQTPRYLIKTRGQQVTLSCSPISGHRSVSWYQQTPGQGLQFLFEYFSETQRNKGNFPGRFSGRQFSNSRSEMNVSTLELGDSALYLCASSLVSSGNEQYFGPGTRLTVT.

This clonotype was picked up a small number of times. This chain links TRBV7-2 with TRBJ2-5, with 7 bases matching TRBD2. J gave up 3 bases and V 4 bases, and 8 bases lay outside the gene matches. This CDR3 spans 15 amino acids. Germline lookup yields CDR1 SGHTA and CDR2 FQGNSA. CDR3 DNA: TGTGCCAGCAGCTCCCTACCCCTAGCGGAAGAGACCCAGTACTTC. It is translated as CASSSLPLAEETQYF. The full variable domain, completed using reference TRBV7-2 and TRBJ2-5, is GAGVSQSPSNKVTEKGKDVELRCDPISGHTALYWYRQSLGQGLEFLIYFQGNSAPDKSGLPSDRFSAERTGGSVSTLTIQRTQQEDSAVYLCASSSLPLAEETQYFGPGTRLLVL.

A few counts support this clonotype. The chain carries TRBV24-1 and TRBJ2-7, with 11 bases identical to TRBD2. The end of the DNA is better explained by TRBJ2-5, so the J call may be wrong. Germline CDR1 is KGHDR and CDR2 is SFDVKD. The CDR3 sequence is 17 residues long. CDR3 bases: TGTGCCACCAGTGACAGTATACTAGCGGGGGTAGGGGAGACCCAGTACTTC. This codes for CATSDSILAGVGETQYF.